These T cell receptor beta chains were read from a single sample in a study of cytomegalovirus exposure and HLA in healthy donors. The method was immunoSEQ multiplex PCR; TCRdb's version includes in-frame clones alone and lacks a portion of them. The data hold around 94,000 clones, with approximately 88% observed a single time. Sequenced material: PBMCs. These TCRs come from a young man in good health and CMV-seronegative. Each CDR3 is given without its conserved first and last residue.

>TRBV6-5
ASSYSSNQPQH
>TRBV7-2
ASSLRGINQPQH
>TRBV10-2
ASSDLAGRGEQY
>TRBV5-1
ASSFSVGGEAF
>TRBV11-3
ASSLGSRVIDEQY
>TRBV9
ASTPSGSHTEAF
>TRBV19
ASSIDTPTRGYT
>TRBV7-2
ASSLVTFGQASNYGYT
>TRBV6-5
ASSRDRMNTEAF
>TRBV7-9
ASTEEGSGEQY
>TRBV7-2
ASSALTGDNSPLH
>TRBV6-1
ASSFLGLNYEQY
>TRBV5-1
ASSEGLAGPETQY
>TRBV7-6
ASSSPGQGVTEAF
>TRBV7-3
ASSDPGTGRLGYT
>TRBV27
ASSLTGDMYEQY
>TRBV6-4
ASSDQGFIQF
>TRBV12-5
ASGRDIPNQPQH
>TRBV5-1
ASSLGLAGDIQY
>TRBV10-3
AISGVSGGRRWSNQPQH
>TRBV4-3
ASSQETSGRRNNEQF
>TRBV4-1
ASSQAPSETYEQY
>TRBV7-6
ASSLDRGREPQH
>TRBV27
ASRLDSYNEQF
>TRBV2
ASSLTGEGYGYT
>TRBV10-3
AIQTHRNEQF
>TRBV7-2
ASSLSGTSFHEQY
>TRBV4-3
ASSQGTLDNYGYT
>TRBV6-1
ASSEKRGTEAF
>TRBV6-4
ASSDGAGGNNEQF
>TRBV7-2
ASSLGGGRRGG
>TRBV5-6
ASSSGVVGEQY
>TRBV13
ASSGSPDRGQAYGYT
>TRBV6-4
ASSAGTGSTYEQY
>TRBV5-1
ASSLDMPSGNTIY
>TRBV4-2
ASSQEKGQGGNEQF
>TRBV30
AWSPPGFVEKLF
>TRBV7-3
ASSLLGEETQY
>TRBV18
ASSPWVTMNTEAF
>TRBV27
ASHQGAGYPYEQY
>TRBV2
ASSDKNSNYGYT
>TRBV7-9
ASSVRWTGSNTEAF
>TRBV29-1
SVEGRGLQNTEAF
>TRBV5-6
ASSLTSGTIYEQY
>TRBV6-5
ASSVQHGNQPQH